Here is one TCR delta chain with its context. Given a far larger clone just one base away, this is likely a sequencing read error. With CATT, TCRdb re-called clones from the RT-PCR reads. The repertoire holds under 200 delta-chain clones, with roughly 27% as singletons. The data derive from a study of gamma-delta T cells after stem cell transplantation. The V and J ends lost 4 bases and 0 bases respectively, with 33 bases between them. This CDR3 has 20 amino acids. Germline assignment: CDR1 TVYSNPD and CDR2 GDNSRS (reference sequence). Sequencing used gamma-delta T cells. V and J are TRDV3 and TRDJ1, with unresolved D. The receptor was isolated from a human donor. It is not recorded whose cells these are; they may come from a transplant donor. This CDR3 is CASSFVTISLLEAYTDKLIF. CDR3 in DNA: TGTGCCTCATCCTTTGTGACTATTTCCCTCCTGGAGGCTTACACCGATAAACTCATCTTT.